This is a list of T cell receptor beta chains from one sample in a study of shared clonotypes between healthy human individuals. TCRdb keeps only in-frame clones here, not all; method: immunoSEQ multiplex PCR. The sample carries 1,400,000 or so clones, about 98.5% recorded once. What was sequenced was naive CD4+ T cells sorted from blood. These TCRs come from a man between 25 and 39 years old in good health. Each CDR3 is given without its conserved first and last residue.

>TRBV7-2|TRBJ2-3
ASSPGLGADTQY
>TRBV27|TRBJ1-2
ASSFIPTGYPSGYT
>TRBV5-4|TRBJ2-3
ASSGTSGRAPWTDTQY
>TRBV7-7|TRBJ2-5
ASSTGGMETQY
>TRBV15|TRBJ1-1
ATSRARTGGKEAF
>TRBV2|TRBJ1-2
ASSPYQSYGYT
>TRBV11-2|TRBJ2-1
ASSLDLGLRYNEQF
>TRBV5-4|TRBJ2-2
ASSLRDPGELF
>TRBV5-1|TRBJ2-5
ASSDTSGAQETQY
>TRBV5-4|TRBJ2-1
AGSGSSYNEQF
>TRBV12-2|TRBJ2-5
ASRPGGGQETQY